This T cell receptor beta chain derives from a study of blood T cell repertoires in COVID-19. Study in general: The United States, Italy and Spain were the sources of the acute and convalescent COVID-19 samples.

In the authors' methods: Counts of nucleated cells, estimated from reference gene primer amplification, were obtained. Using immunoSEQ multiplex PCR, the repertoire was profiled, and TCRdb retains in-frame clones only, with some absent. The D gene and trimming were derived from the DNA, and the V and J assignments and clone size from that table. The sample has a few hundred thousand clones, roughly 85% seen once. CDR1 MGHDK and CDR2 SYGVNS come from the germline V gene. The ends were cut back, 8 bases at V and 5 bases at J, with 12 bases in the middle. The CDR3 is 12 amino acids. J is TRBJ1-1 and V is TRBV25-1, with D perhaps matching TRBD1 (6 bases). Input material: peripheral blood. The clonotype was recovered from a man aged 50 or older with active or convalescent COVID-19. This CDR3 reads CASRHRETEAFF. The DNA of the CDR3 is TGTGCCAGCCGCCACAGGGAGACTGAAGCTTTCTTT.